The entry below gives a single T cell receptor (beta chain) sequence along with its context. This clonotype has at least ten counts. The clone's antigen remains unknown. Base quality data are lacking; no much larger clone is found one base away. The data derive from a study of response to subunit inactivated influenza vaccine (dated by TCRdb to 2016 to 2019). At the level of the whole study: Deep quantitative T cell receptor repertoire profiling was used in the study to track responses to a trivalent subunit inactivated influenza vaccine. What the research found in general, with its limitations: It was suggested by the authors that each seasonal influenza vaccination may recruit only a limited number of new T cells.

Library prep was done by RT-PCR. TCRdb lists the instrument as Illumina HiSeq 2500. TCRdb handled the public reads itself, with Q25 trimming in fastp and clone calling in MiXCR, and kept productive beta chains. Rows are unified per CDR3 protein, each entry keeping the most common DNA and genes. This sample comprises around 520,000 distinct CDR3 sequences, approximately 24% of them detected only once. Of the sample, around 1.8% is held by the ten largest clones. The clonotype comes from a man aged 50 to 59 who received an inactivated influenza vaccine. Donor details come from another sample of the same person, matched by shared clones. The source material was CD4+ T cells sorted from PBMCs, sampled around 5 days after vaccination.

The nucleotide sequence is TGCAGTGCTCGCGGGAGCTTCAGCACAGATACGCAGTATTTT. This translates into CSARGSFSTDTQYF. This sequence uses TRBV20-1 and TRBJ2-3; 7 of the junction bases match TRBD2. The germline V gene (reference sequence) supplies CDR1 DFQATT and CDR2 SNEGSKA. The CDR3 starts with the cysteine, ends with the phenylalanine, and has 14 residues. Only the CDR3 portion is preserved as DNA: 42 bases, with reading frame beginning at the first base. Trimming accounts for 5 bases at V and 0 bases at J, while the number of junction bases matched to no gene is 5.